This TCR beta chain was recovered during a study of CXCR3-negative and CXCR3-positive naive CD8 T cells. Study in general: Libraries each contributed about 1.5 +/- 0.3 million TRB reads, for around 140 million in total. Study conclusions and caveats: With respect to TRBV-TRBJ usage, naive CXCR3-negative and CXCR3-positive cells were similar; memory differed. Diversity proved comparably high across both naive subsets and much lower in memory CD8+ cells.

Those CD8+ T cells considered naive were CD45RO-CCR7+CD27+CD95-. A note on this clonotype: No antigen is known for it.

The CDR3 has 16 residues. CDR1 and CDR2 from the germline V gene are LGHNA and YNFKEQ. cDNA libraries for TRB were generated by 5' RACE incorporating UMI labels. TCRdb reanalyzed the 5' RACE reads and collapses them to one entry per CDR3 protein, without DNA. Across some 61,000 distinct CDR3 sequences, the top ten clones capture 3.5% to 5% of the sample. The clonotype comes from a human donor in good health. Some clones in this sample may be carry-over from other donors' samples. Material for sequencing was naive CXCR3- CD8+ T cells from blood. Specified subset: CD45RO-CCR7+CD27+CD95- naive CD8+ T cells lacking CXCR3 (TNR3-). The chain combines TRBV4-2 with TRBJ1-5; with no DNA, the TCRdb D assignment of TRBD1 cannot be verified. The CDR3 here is CASSQDPGGPNQPQHF.